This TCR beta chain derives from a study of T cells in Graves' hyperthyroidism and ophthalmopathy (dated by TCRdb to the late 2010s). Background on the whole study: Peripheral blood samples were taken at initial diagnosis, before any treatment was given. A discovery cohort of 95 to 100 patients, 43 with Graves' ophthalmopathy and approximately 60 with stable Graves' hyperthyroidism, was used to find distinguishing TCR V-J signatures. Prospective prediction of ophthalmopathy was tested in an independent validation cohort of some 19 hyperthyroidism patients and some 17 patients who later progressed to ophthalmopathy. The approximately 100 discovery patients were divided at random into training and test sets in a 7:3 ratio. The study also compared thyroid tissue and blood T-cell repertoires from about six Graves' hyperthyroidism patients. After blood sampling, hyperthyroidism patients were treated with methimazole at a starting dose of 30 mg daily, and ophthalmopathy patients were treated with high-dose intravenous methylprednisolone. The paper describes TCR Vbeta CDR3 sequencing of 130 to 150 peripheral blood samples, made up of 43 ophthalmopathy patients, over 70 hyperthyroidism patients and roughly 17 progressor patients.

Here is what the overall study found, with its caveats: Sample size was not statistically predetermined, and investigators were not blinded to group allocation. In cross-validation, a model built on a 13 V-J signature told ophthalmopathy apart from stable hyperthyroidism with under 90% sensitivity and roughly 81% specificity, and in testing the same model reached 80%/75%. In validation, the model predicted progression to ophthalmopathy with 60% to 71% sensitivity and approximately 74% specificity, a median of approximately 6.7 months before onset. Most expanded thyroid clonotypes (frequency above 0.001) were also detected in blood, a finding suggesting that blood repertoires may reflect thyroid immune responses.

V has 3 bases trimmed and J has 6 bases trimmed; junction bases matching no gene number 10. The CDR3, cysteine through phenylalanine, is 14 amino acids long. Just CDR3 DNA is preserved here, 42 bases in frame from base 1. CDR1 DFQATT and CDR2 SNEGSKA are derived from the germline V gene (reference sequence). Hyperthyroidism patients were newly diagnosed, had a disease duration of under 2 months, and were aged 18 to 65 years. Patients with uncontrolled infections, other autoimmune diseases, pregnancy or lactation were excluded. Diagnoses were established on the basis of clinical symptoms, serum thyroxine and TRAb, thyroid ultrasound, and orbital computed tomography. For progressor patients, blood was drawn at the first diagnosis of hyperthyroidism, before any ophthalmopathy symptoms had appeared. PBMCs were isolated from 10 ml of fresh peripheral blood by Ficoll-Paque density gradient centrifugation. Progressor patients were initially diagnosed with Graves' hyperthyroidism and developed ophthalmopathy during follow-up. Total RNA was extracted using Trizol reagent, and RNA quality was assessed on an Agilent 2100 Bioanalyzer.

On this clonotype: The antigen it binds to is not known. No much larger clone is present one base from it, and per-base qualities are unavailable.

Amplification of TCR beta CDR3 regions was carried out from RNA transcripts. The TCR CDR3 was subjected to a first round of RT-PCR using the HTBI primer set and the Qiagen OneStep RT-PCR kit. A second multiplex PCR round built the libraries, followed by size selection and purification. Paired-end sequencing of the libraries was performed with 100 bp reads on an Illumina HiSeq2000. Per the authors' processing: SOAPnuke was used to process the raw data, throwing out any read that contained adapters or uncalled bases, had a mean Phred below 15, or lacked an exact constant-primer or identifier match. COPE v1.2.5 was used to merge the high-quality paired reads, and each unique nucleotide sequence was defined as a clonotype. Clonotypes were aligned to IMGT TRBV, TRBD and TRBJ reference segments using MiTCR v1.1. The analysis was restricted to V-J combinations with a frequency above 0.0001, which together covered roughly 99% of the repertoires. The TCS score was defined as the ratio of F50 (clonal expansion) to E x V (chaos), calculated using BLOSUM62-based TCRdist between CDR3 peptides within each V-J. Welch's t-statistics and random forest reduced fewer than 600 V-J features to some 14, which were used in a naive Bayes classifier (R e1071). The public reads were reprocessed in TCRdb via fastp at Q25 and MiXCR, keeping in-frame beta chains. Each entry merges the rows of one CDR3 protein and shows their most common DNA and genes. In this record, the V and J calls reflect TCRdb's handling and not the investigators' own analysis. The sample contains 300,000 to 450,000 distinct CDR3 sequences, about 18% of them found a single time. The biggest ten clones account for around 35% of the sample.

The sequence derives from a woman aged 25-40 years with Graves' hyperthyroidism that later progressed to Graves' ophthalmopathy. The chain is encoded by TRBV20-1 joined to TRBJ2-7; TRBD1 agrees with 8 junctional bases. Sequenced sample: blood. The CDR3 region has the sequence CSARDRANTGEQYF. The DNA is TGCAGTGCTAGGGACAGGGCGAACACTGGCGAGCAGTACTTC.